The 2 T cell receptor beta chains below come from one sample, sequenced in a study of cytomegalovirus exposure and HLA in healthy donors. Clones were read by immunoSEQ multiplex PCR, and TCRdb kept only the in-frame ones, dropping some. Of 55,000 to 65,000 clones listed, more than 90% are singletons. Sequenced sample: PBMCs. Receptor source: a man between 18 and 35 years old in good health and CMV-seronegative.

This clone was observed a single time. The CDR3 nucleotides are TGTGCCAGCGACTTTCGAGGGGGGGGGACTAGCACAGATACGCAGTATTTT. Translation gives CASDFRGGGTSTDTQYF. The J gene is TRBJ2-3, the V gene TRBV28, with D maybe TRBD2 (7 bases). The CDR3 runs to 17 residues. Trimming cost V 8 bases and J 0 bases, with 21 bases left between them. Germline CDR1 and CDR2: MDHEN and SYDVKM.

Note on this clone: An end of the junction does not agree with germline; a read error may underlie this. V gene TRBV7-7 combines with J gene TRBJ2-1; D ambiguous. The CDR3 spans 15 residues. CDR1 is SSHAT and CDR2 is FNYEAQ in the germline V gene (reference sequence). CDR3 residues: CASSLGLSSYNEQFF. CDR3 coding DNA: TGTGCTAGCAGCTTAGGTCTCAGCTCCTACAATGAGCAGTTCTTC. The full variable domain, rest sourced from reference TRBV7-7 and TRBJ2-1, is GAGVSQSPRYKVTKRGQDVTLRCDPISSHATLYWYQQALGQGPEFLTYFNYEAQPDKSGLPSDRFSAERPEGSISTLTIQRTEQRDSAMYRCASSLGLSSYNEQFFGPGTRLTVL.